Here is one T cell receptor (beta chain) with its context. Its antigen remains unknown. The data were obtained in a study of T cell responses to AZD1222 COVID-19 vaccine. General study findings and limits: An increase in Spike-specific TCR breadth and depth was observed after two AZD1222 doses. Targets within unmutated variant regions were reportedly found for nearly half of spike-specific TCRs.

This CDR3 has 15 amino acids. V lost 3 bases, J lost 0 bases, and 11 bases lay in between. CDR1 and CDR2 (germline): LNHDA, SQIVND (reference sequence). The protocol was immunoSEQ multiplex PCR, while the TCRdb copy is restricted to in-frame clones and leaves out a portion. The sample has approximately 150,000 clones; around 95% are singletons. The sequence was obtained from an adult in good health. Sequencing was performed on peripheral blood, taken on day 0 of AZD1222 vaccination. The chain has TRBV19 and TRBJ1-1; a possible D gene is TRBD1 (6 bases). DNA for the CDR3: TGTGCCAGTAGTATTTCCGGGACACTGAACACTGAAGCTTTCTTT. It is translated as CASSISGTLNTEAFF.